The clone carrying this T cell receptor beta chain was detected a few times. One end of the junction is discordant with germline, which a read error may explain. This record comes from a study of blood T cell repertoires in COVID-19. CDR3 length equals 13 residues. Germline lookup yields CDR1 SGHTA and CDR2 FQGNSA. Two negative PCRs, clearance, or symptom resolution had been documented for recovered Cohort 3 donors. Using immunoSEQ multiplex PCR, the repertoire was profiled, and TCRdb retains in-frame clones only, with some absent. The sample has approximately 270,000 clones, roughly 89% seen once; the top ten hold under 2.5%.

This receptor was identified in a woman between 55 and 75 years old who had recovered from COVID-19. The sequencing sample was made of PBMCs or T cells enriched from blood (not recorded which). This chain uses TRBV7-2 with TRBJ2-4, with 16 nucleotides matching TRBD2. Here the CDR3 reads CASSAGTSGGADF. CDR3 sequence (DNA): TGTGCCAGCAGCGCGGGGACTAGCGGGGGGGCGGACTTC.